The 31 T cell receptor beta chains below all came from one sample that was sequenced in a study of response to subunit inactivated influenza vaccine. MiXCR was run by TCRdb on the RT-PCR reads, yielding one entry per CDR3 protein. The table shows some 640,000 distinct CDR3 sequences, with around 13% occurring only once. The sequenced sample was PBMCs from blood, obtained less than 15 days before vaccination. These receptors originate from a man between 50 and 59 years old who received an inactivated influenza vaccine.

The CDR3 DNA sequence: TGTGCCAGCAGCCAAGATCTGATGGGGAGGGAGACCCAGTACTTC. Translated: CASSQDLMGRETQYF. V is TRBV3-1 and J is TRBJ2-5, with D tentatively TRBD2 (6 bases). CDR3 length: 15 amino acids. Germline CDR1 and CDR2: LGHDT and YNNKEL (reference sequence). Trimming shortened V by 0 bases and J by 5 bases, and 13 bases separated the two germline ends.

The chain recombines TRBV6-5 with TRBJ2-1, with TRBD2 matching 8 bases. Germline V gene lookup returns CDR1 MNHEY and CDR2 SVGAGI. The CDR3 consists of 16 residues. J lost 2 bases, V lost 0 bases, and 3 bases had no gene match. The CDR3 DNA is TGTGCCAGCAGTTACTCCGGGACTAGTCCCTACAATGAGCAGTTCTTC. Encoded protein: CASSYSGTSPYNEQFF.

In its sample, this clonotype was seen a few times. Here the CDR3 reads CASSLARNSYNEQFF. The CDR3 DNA reads TGCGCCAGCAGCTTGGCCCGAAACTCCTACAATGAGCAGTTCTTC. V is TRBV5-1 and J is TRBJ2-1; D is uncertain. The CDR3 is 15 residues long. The germline gives CDR1 SGHRS, CDR2 YFSETQ. V lost 0 bases to trimming and J lost 0 bases, with 7 bases between them.

This clonotype was recorded at least ten times. V gene TRBV6-2 or TRBV6-3 combines with J gene TRBJ2-5, with D perhaps TRBD1 (6 bases). Trimming pared 4 bases from V and 10 bases from J, leaving 16 bases between. The V gene's germline CDR1 is MNHEY and CDR2 SVGEGT. The CDR3 runs 13 residues. The CDR3 DNA reads as TGTGCCAGCAGTTTGGACGGGTCAGGGGTCCAGTACTTC. This sequence encodes CASSLDGSGVQYF.

The table lists this clonotype with a few counts. The chain carries TRBV7-9 and TRBJ1-5; no reliable D call. Trimming removed 5 bases from V and 1 base from J, with 15 bases in between. The CDR3 totals 16 residues. Germline V gives CDR1 SEHNR, CDR2 FQNEAQ (reference sequence). The CDR3 sequence is CASSPIRAESNQPQHF. In DNA, the CDR3 is TGTGCCAGCAGCCCTATACGGGCGGAGAGCAATCAGCCCCAGCATTTT.

The sample holds a few counts of this clonotype. The rearrangement links TRBV6-5 to TRBJ2-7; 8 bases agree with TRBD1. Germline CDR1 reads MNHEY; CDR2 reads SVGAGI. CDR3 length: 14 amino acids. The V gene end was trimmed by 2 bases and the J gene end by 7 bases; junction bases not matched to a gene: 7. Here the CDR3 DNA reads TGTGCCAGCAGTTACCCCCAGGGGGCTTATGAGCAGTACTTC. Translating gives CASSYPQGAYEQYF.

This chain connects TRBV20-1 to TRBJ2-7; D is unresolved. Trimming pared 0 bases from V and 2 bases from J, leaving 2 bases between. Germline CDR1 DFQATT, CDR2 SNEGSKA (reference sequence). The CDR3 has 11 amino acids. The chain's CDR3 is CSARDTYEQYF. The DNA of the CDR3 is TGCAGTGCTAGAGATACCTACGAGCAGTACTTC.

This clonotype has a handful of counts. V and J are TRBV6-4 and TRBJ2-6, with D hard to call. Trimming pared 8 bases from V and 2 bases from J, leaving 10 bases between. The CDR3 spans 14 residues. Germline loops: CDR1 MRHNA, CDR2 SNTAGT. The CDR3 region is CASPRSPGANVLTF. The CDR3 DNA reads as TGTGCCAGCCCCCGATCCCCTGGGGCCAACGTCCTGACTTTC.

This clonotype was picked up a small number of times. The genes are TRBV6-1 and TRBJ1-5; maybe TRBD1 (5 bases). This CDR3 comprises 13 residues. The ends were cut back, 5 bases at V and 12 bases at J, with 17 bases in the middle. Germline V gene lookup returns CDR1 MNHNS and CDR2 SASEGT. CDR3: CASSILRQSDQHF. Here the CDR3 DNA reads TGTGCCAGCAGTATCCTCCGACAGTCGGACCAGCATTTT.

This clonotype was observed many times. The V call is TRBV20-1, the J call TRBJ2-5; the D call may be TRBD1 or TRBD2 (7 bases each). The CDR3 is made up of 14 amino acids. From germline, CDR1 is DFQATT and CDR2 SNEGSKA (reference sequence). V lost 4 bases and J 5 bases, leaving 17 bases between the germline ends. The CDR3 coding sequence is TGCAGTGCTAACAGTCGACAGGGAGGGGAGACCCAGTACTTC. It is translated as CSANSRQGGETQYF.

The sample holds many counts of this clonotype. The chain combines TRBV5-1 with TRBJ2-5; TRBD1 is a possible D gene (6 bases). This CDR3 is built from 13 residues. V lost 4 bases, J lost 5 bases, and 12 bases lay in between. Germline CDR1 is SGHRS and CDR2 is YFSETQ. CDR3 in amino acids: CASSIGTLETQYF. The CDR3 coding sequence is TGCGCCAGCAGCATTGGGACATTGGAGACCCAGTACTTC.

This clonotype was recorded a few times. CDR3 amino acids: CASSLVEGARYEQYF. The DNA for the CDR3 is TGTGCCAGCAGCTTGGTCGAGGGGGCCAGATACGAGCAGTACTTC. This sequence joins TRBV5-6 and TRBJ2-7; 7 nucleotides line up with TRBD1. Trimming at V came to 0 bases and at J to 4 bases, leaving 7 bases not matched to a gene. The CDR3 is 15 residues long. The germline V gene encodes CDR1 SGHDT and CDR2 YYEEEE.

This chain uses TRBV12-3 or TRBV12-4 with TRBJ1-2; a possible D gene is TRBD1 (5 bases). V was pared by 6 bases and J by 0 bases, with 14 bases between. CDR3 length equals 15 residues. CDR3 in amino acids: CASSRDLMPNYGYTF. DNA for the CDR3: TGTGCCAGCAGCCGGGACCTAATGCCTAACTATGGCTACACCTTC.

This chain uses TRBV6-2 or TRBV6-3 with TRBJ2-2; D gene unclear. This CDR3 spans 14 amino acids. The ends were cut back, 1 base at V and 1 base at J, with 4 bases in the middle. The germline V gene encodes CDR1 MNHEY and CDR2 SVGEGT. In nucleotides, the CDR3 is TGTGCCAGCAGTTACTTTCTGAACACCGGGGAGCTGTTTTTT. Its translation is CASSYFLNTGELFF.

This clonotype was picked up a small number of times. The chain recombines TRBV10-3 with TRBJ2-5, with D possibly being TRBD2 (7 bases). The germline gives CDR1 ENHRY, CDR2 SYGVKD. The CDR3 consists of 16 residues. Trimming removed 3 bases at V and 5 bases at J, with 19 bases between. The CDR3 is CAISERPQGRGETQYF. DNA of the CDR3: TGTGCCATCAGTGAAAGACCCCAGGGGCGGGGGGAGACCCAGTACTTC.

This CDR3 is CSAPRARASSYEQYF. CDR3 bases: TGCAGTGCCCCCCGGGCCAGGGCGAGCTCCTACGAGCAGTACTTC. The chain uses TRBV20-1 and TRBJ2-7, with D perhaps TRBD1 (5 bases). Between the trimmed V and J ends, which lost 6 bases and 0 bases, there was a span of 18 bases. The CDR3 runs to 15 residues. The germline CDR1 and CDR2 sequences are DFQATT and SNEGSKA (reference sequence).

The V and J genes are TRBV5-6 and TRBJ1-1, with 8 bases that match TRBD1. The CDR3 consists of 18 residues. Germline CDR1 and CDR2: SGHDT and YYEEEE. V shed 1 base, J shed 3 bases, and the junction held 14 bases outside the gene matches. The CDR3 nucleotides are TGTGCCAGCAGCTTGACGGGCCAGGGGGCGAGAATGGACACTGAAGCTTTCTTT. Encoded protein: CASSLTGQGARMDTEAFF.

The sample holds a few counts of this clonotype. V and J are TRBV7-3 and TRBJ2-3; TRBD1 matches 10 bases. The CDR3 is 15 residues long. The trim removed 5 bases at V and 6 bases at J, leaving 8 bases unmatched. Per germline, CDR1 SGHTA and CDR2 FQGTGA. The DNA of the CDR3 is TGTGCCAGCAGCCCGACCGGGACAGGGGTGGATACGCAGTATTTT. Amino acid sequence: CASSPTGTGVDTQYF. The full variable domain, rest sourced from reference TRBV7-3 and TRBJ2-3, is GAGVSQTPSNKVTEKGKYVELRCDPISGHTALYWYRQSLGQGPEFLIYFQGTGAADDSGLPNDRFFAVRPEGSVSTLKIQRTERGDSAVYLCASSPTGTGVDTQYFGPGTRLTVL.

The chain is built from TRBV4-3 and TRBJ2-3, with D tentatively TRBD2 (5 bases). The CDR3 covers 15 residues. CDR1 is LGHNA and CDR2 is YSLEER in the germline V gene. The ends were cut back, 2 bases at V and 3 bases at J, with 12 bases in the middle. CDR3: CASSQMWRATDTQYF. The DNA for the CDR3 is TGCGCCAGCAGCCAAATGTGGCGGGCAACAGATACGCAGTATTTT.

This clonotype was counted a few times. The chain links TRBV10-3 to TRBJ2-1; D is uncertain. The CDR3 is 14 amino acids. Germline V lookup: CDR1 ENHRY, CDR2 SYGVKD. V lost 10 bases and J 4 bases, leaving 17 bases between the germline ends. The CDR3 nucleotides read TGTGCCACCTTTCCATCACTCGTATACAATGAGCAGTTCTTC. Its translation: CATFPSLVYNEQFF.

This clonotype has more than one count but fewer than ten. CDR3 DNA: TGCAGTGCTAGAAGTAGACAGGGGGCCCCCTGGCAGCCCCAGCATTTT. It specifies CSARSRQGAPWQPQHF. The chain combines TRBV20-1 with TRBJ1-5, with 10 bases matching TRBD1. The CDR3 extends over 16 amino acids. In germline, CDR1 is DFQATT, CDR2 SNEGSKA (reference sequence). J gave up 7 bases and V 2 bases, and 11 bases lay outside the gene matches.

This clonotype came up many times. The chain is built from TRBV15 and TRBJ1-5; D not certain. The CDR3 is 15 amino acids. Trimming stripped 1 base from V and 0 bases from J, with 7 bases between. Germline CDR1 is LNHNV and CDR2 is YYDKDF (reference sequence). CDR3 sequence reads: CATSRGAVSNQPQHF. The CDR3 DNA sequence: TGTGCCACCAGCAGAGGGGCGGTTAGCAATCAGCCCCAGCATTTT.

V gene TRBV10-3 combines with J gene TRBJ1-4, with TRBD1 identical over 10 bases. The germline V gene has CDR1 ENHRY and CDR2 SYGVKD. The CDR3 contains 14 residues. Trimming cost V 6 bases and J 8 bases; bases outside gene matches: 6. CDR3 protein: CAISTGTGDEKLFF. The CDR3, as DNA: TGTGCCATCAGCACCGGGACAGGGGACGAAAAACTGTTTTTT.

The chain links TRBV5-1 to TRBJ2-3; no firm D call. Per the germline V gene, CDR1 is SGHRS and CDR2 is YFSETQ. V was pared by 1 base and J by 1 base, with 7 bases between. The CDR3 has 14 residues. For the CDR3, the DNA is TGCGCCAGCAGCTTGCCGGCGGGCACAGATACGCAGTATTTT. The encoded protein is CASSLPAGTDTQYF. Full variable domain (missing parts from reference TRBV5-1 and TRBJ2-3): KAGVTQTPRYLIKTRGQQVTLSCSPISGHRSVSWYQQTPGQGLQFLFEYFSETQRNKGNFPGRFSGRQFSNSRSEMNVSTLELGDSALYLCASSLPAGTDTQYFGPGTRLTVL.

This chain joins TRBV10-2 and TRBJ1-1; D unresolved. V lost 0 bases and J lost 1, with 15 bases in between. The CDR3 length is 17 residues. Germline CDR1 and CDR2: WSHSY and SAAADI. Here the CDR3 DNA reads TGCGCCAGCAGTGAGTCGAAATTTGGCACTAAGAACACTGAAGCTTTCTTT. Translating gives CASSESKFGTKNTEAFF.

This clonotype has only a few counts. This sequence joins TRBV5-1 and TRBJ2-7; weak D call: TRBD2 (5 bases). CDR1 is SGHRS, CDR2 YFSETQ, per germline. V lost 4 bases to trimming and J lost 3 bases, with 14 bases between them. The CDR3 contains 14 residues. CDR3 sequence (DNA): TGCGCCAGCAGCGTGCTAGCAAAAAGCTACGAGCAGTACTTC. This codes for CASSVLAKSYEQYF. The full variable domain, in which reference TRBV5-1 and TRBJ2-7 provide the parts outside the CDR3, is KAGVTQTPRYLIKTRGQQVTLSCSPISGHRSVSWYQQTPGQGLQFLFEYFSETQRNKGNFPGRFSGRQFSNSRSEMNVSTLELGDSALYLCASSVLAKSYEQYFGPGTRLTVT.

The chain is built from TRBV12-5 and TRBJ2-1; tentative D call: TRBD1 (5 bases). The germline V gene encodes CDR1 LGHNT and CDR2 FRNRAP. V was shortened by 3 bases and J by 5 bases, with 8 bases between the two germline ends. This CDR3 has 13 amino acids. Written as DNA, the CDR3 is TGTGCTAGTGGTTTAGGGGTTCACAATGAGCAGTTCTTC. The encoded protein is CASGLGVHNEQFF.

This clonotype was seen only a few times. The CDR3 sequence is CASSESTRGISVHGELFF. The CDR3 bases are TGCGCCAGCAGTGAGTCGACTAGGGGTATATCGGTACACGGGGAGCTGTTTTTT. The chain is built from TRBV10-2 and TRBJ2-2; D is possibly TRBD2 (6 bases). The CDR3 extends over 18 amino acids. Germline V gives CDR1 WSHSY, CDR2 SAAADI. Trimming cost V 0 bases and J 7 bases, with 21 bases left between them.

The V call is TRBV24-1, the J call TRBJ2-1; D is unresolved. Germline V gene sequence: CDR1 KGHDR, CDR2 SFDVKD. V lost 0 bases to trimming and J lost 5 bases, with 7 bases between them. The CDR3 is 14 amino acids. CDR3 coding DNA: TGTGCCACCAGTGATTTGACAGAGAACAATGAGCAGTTCTTC. As protein: CATSDLTENNEQFF.

The sample holds many counts of this clonotype. The rearrangement links TRBV7-2 to TRBJ2-7; no reliable D call. V was trimmed by 1 base and J by 10 bases, leaving 11 bases between them. The V gene's germline CDR1 is SGHTA and CDR2 FQGNSA. This CDR3 is built from 12 residues. The CDR3 sequence is CASSLGGGLQYF. Written as DNA, the CDR3 is TGTGCCAGCAGCTTAGGAGGCGGCCTACAGTACTTC.

V usage is TRBV5-1 and J usage is TRBJ2-3, with D maybe TRBD2 (7 bases). Germline V gene sequence: CDR1 SGHRS, CDR2 YFSETQ. With 3 bases removed from V and 2 bases from J, the gap between germline ends came to 16 bases. The CDR3 is made up of 16 amino acids. The CDR3 here is CASSSRIGGPTDTQYF. In DNA form, the CDR3 reads TGCGCCAGCAGCTCGCGAATCGGGGGGCCCACAGATACGCAGTATTTT.